This T cell receptor beta chain was sequenced for a study of blood T cell repertoires in COVID-19. Study at large: Material from acute and convalescent COVID-19 was sourced from the United States, Italy and Spain. In each case, the material was cDNA or gDNA derived from T cells, B-cell-depleted T cells, or PBMCs.

The germline V and J ends were trimmed by 6 bases and 0 bases, with 11 bases remaining between them. The CDR3 consists of 14 residues. CDR1 is SNHLY and CDR2 is FYNNEI in the germline V gene. Original analysis: It was from reference gene primer amplification that nucleated cell counts were estimated. Sequencing used immunoSEQ multiplex PCR; TCRdb keeps in-frame clones, though not all of them. D and trimming come from the DNA, and the V and J calls and clone size come from that table. The repertoire holds roughly 35,000 clones, with roughly 84% as singletons. Sequencing was done on a sample of peripheral blood. The rearrangement links TRBV2 to TRBJ1-2; no clear D. The receptor was isolated from a man aged 60 to 75 with active COVID-19. CDR3 region: CASRQVGSNYGYTF. As DNA, the CDR3 is TGTGCCAGCAGGCAGGTTGGATCTAACTATGGCTACACCTTC.